Sequencing of this TCR beta chain was carried out in a study of blood T cell repertoires in COVID-19. On the study more broadly: Sources were T cells, B-cell-depleted T cells, or PBMCs; the material itself was cDNA or gDNA.

The Seattle patients joined while their infection was active and were tracked longitudinally afterward. The CDR3 contains 15 residues. Trimming left V 6 bases short and J 3 bases short, with 17 bases between. Germline V gene data show CDR1 as MDHEN and CDR2 as SYDVKM. In the source study's methods: Estimation of nucleated cell counts relied on the amplification of reference gene primers. Clones were sequenced by immunoSEQ multiplex PCR, and TCRdb holds only the in-frame ones, with some missing. The V and J calls and clone size were taken over from that table, and D and trimming were inferred from the DNA. This sample has under 70,000 clones, with around nine tenths found just once.

What was sequenced was peripheral blood. This sequence was found in a woman aged 55-70 years with COVID-19, enrolled during active disease. This chain links TRBV28 with TRBJ1-2, with D unresolved. The CDR3 DNA reads TGTGCCAGCAGCTACACGTTGGGCAGACACTATGGCTACACCTTC. This codes for CASSYTLGRHYGYTF.